This TCR beta chain emerged from a study of T cell changes during pregnancy in multiple sclerosis. Generated by immunoSEQ multiplex PCR, the TCRdb table keeps only in-frame clones and is missing some. The sample lists roughly 84,000 clones, 85% to 95% occurring once. V was pared by 3 bases and J by 7 bases, with 15 bases between. The CDR3 is 14 residues long. CDR1 MNHEY and CDR2 SMNVEV come from the germline V gene (reference sequence). The origin of this receptor is a female donor in good health, enrolled as a control in a pregnancy study. Here the sequenced sample was peripheral blood, taken in the third trimester of pregnancy. V and J are TRBV27 and TRBJ1-2; a possible D gene is TRBD1 (6 bases). Here the CDR3 DNA reads TGTGCCAGCAGTTTGATAGGGACAACCACTGGCTACACCTTC. Translated, it gives CASSLIGTTTGYTF.